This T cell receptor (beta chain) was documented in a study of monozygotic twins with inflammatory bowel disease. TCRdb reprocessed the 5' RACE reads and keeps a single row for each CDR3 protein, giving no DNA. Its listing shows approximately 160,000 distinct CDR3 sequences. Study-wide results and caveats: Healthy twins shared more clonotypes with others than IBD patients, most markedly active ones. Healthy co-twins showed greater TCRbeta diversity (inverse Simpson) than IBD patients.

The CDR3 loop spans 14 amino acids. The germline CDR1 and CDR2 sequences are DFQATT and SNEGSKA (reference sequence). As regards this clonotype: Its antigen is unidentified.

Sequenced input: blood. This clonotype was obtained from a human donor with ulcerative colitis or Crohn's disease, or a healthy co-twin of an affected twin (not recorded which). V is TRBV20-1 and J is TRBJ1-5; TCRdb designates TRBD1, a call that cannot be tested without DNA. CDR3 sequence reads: CSARDQGLGQPQHF.